One sample yielded the 14 T cell receptor beta chains listed below, sequenced in a study of lymphopenia after photon versus proton radiotherapy (dated by TCRdb to about 2019). Libraries came from the immunoSEQ multiplex PCR assay. TCRdb's version of the immuneACCESS table is confined to in-frame rearrangements and falls short of the full clone set. An unresolved V gene accounts for under half of the shortfall where checked; the remainder is of unknown origin. For this sample there are some 55,000 clones; 75% to 90% appear just once. The top ten constitute about 2% of the sample. The sample here was peripheral blood, taken from a patient treated with photon-based radiotherapy. The origin of the receptors is a man aged 40-49 years with gastric cancer.

The chain combines TRBV25-1 with TRBJ1-4; D is perhaps TRBD1 (5 bases). Trimming pared 1 base from V and 6 bases from J, leaving 6 bases between. The germline gives CDR1 MGHDK, CDR2 SYGVNS. This CDR3 is 13 amino acids long. In nucleotides, the CDR3 is TGTGCCAGCAGTGAATCAGGGTATGAAAAACTGTTTTTT. This codes for CASSESGYEKLFF.

This clone was found once. The V call is TRBV19, the J call TRBJ1-4; no definite D call. The CDR3 length is 13 residues. The ends were cut back, 4 bases at V and 6 bases at J, with 9 bases in the middle. Per the germline V gene, CDR1 is LNHDA and CDR2 is SQIVND (reference sequence). CDR3 in DNA: TGTGCCAGTAGTACATGGGGAGATGAAAAACTGTTTTTT. Encoded protein: CASSTWGDEKLFF.

This clone appeared a single time. The chain recombines TRBV19 with TRBJ1-3; no firm D call. Trimming took 5 bases from V and 0 from J, leaving 11 bases between them. This CDR3 contains 15 residues. From germline, CDR1 is LNHDA and CDR2 SQIVND (reference sequence). The CDR3 here is CASSSGSSSGNTIYF. In nucleotides, the CDR3 is TGTGCCAGTAGTTCCGGGTCTTCCTCTGGAAACACCATATATTTT.

The V call is TRBV5-1, the J call TRBJ2-5; no clear D. The last part of the DNA fits TRBJ2-7 better; the J call may be wrong. The CDR3 runs to 12 residues. Germline CDR1 and CDR2: SGHRS and YFSETQ. DNA of the CDR3: TGCGCCAGCAGCCATGACCGGGCCGAGCAGTACTTC. This translates into CASSHDRAEQYF.

This clone is a singleton in its sample. This sequence joins TRBV7-2 and TRBJ1-3, with D possibly matching TRBD1 (5 bases). Germline lookup yields CDR1 SGHTA and CDR2 FQGNSA. The CDR3 is made up of 15 amino acids. V lost 0 bases and J 2 bases, leaving 8 bases between the germline ends. The CDR3 loop reads CASSLAGATGNTIYF. CDR3 in DNA: TGTGCCAGCAGCTTAGCAGGGGCCACTGGAAACACCATATATTTT.

V gene TRBV9 combines with J gene TRBJ2-6; 9 positions match TRBD1. The trim removed 5 bases at V and 1 base at J, leaving 1 base unmatched. Per germline, CDR1 SGDLS and CDR2 YYNGEE. The CDR3 length is 15 residues. DNA for the CDR3: TGTGCCAGCAGTGGACAGGGGTCTGGGGCCAACGTCCTGACTTTC. Its protein is CASSGQGSGANVLTF. Based on the CDR3 plus reference TRBV9 and TRBJ2-6, the full variable domain is DSGVTQTPKHLITATGQRVTLRCSPRSGDLSVYWYQQSLDQGLQFLIQYYNGEERAKGNILERFSAQQFPDLHSELNLSSLELGDSALYFCASSGQGSGANVLTFGAGSRLTVL.

This clone occurred once. The V and J genes are TRBV5-6 and TRBJ1-2, with a tentative D call TRBD1 (6 bases). The CDR3 contains 14 residues. V lost 10 bases to trimming and J lost 6 bases, with 22 bases between them. Germline values: CDR1 SGHDT, CDR2 YYEEEE. Written as DNA, the CDR3 is TGTGCCTTCACTGGTGGGGGCCGTTCAGATGGCTACACCTTC. This translates into CAFTGGGRSDGYTF.

The sample holds one count of this clone. V and J are TRBV6-5 and TRBJ2-7; D ambiguous. Germline V gene lookup returns CDR1 MNHEY and CDR2 SVGAGI. V was pared by 9 bases and J by 4 bases, with 10 bases between. CDR3 length equals 11 residues. As DNA, the CDR3 is TGTGCCAGTAGGAGTGTGTACGAGCAGTACTTC. Its protein is CASRSVYEQYF.

The chain uses TRBV19 and TRBJ2-1; 10 positions agree with TRBD1. J gave up 2 bases and V 3 bases, and 4 bases lay outside the gene matches. This CDR3 is 16 amino acids long. The germline V gene encodes CDR1 LNHDA and CDR2 SQIVND (reference sequence). CDR3 bases: TGTGCCAGTAGTATTACGGGACAGGGGCCCTACAATGAGCAGTTCTTC. Residues: CASSITGQGPYNEQFF.

The chain recombines TRBV19 with TRBJ2-3; D remains ambiguous. V was trimmed by 7 bases and J by 0 bases, leaving 8 bases between them. The CDR3 contains 13 residues. Germline V CDR1 and CDR2: LNHDA, SQIVND (reference sequence). CDR3 DNA sequence: TGTGCCAGTACTTCCGGGAGCACAGATACGCAGTATTTT. It specifies CASTSGSTDTQYF.

This chain uses TRBV30 with TRBJ2-1, with TRBD2 matching over 7 bases. The CDR3 is 14 residues long. The germline V gene encodes CDR1 GTSNPN and CDR2 SVGIG (reference sequence). V lost 3 bases, J lost 7 bases, and 9 bases stayed unmatched. The CDR3 is CAWSWTSGGNEQFF. CDR3 nucleotide sequence: TGTGCCTGGAGCTGGACGTCGGGGGGAAATGAGCAGTTCTTC.

This rearrangement joins TRBV27 to TRBJ1-2; D is possibly TRBD1 (5 bases). Germline CDR1 reads MNHEY; CDR2 reads SMNVEV (reference sequence). The length of the CDR3 is 16 residues. The ends were cut back, 4 bases at V and 0 bases at J, with 15 bases in the middle. This CDR3 reads CASSSLGAGANYGYTF. In nucleotides, the CDR3 is TGTGCCAGCAGTTCCCTCGGGGCAGGAGCTAACTATGGCTACACCTTC.

V gene TRBV6-1 combines with J gene TRBJ1-5; maybe TRBD1 (6 bases). Germline CDR1 and CDR2: MNHNS and SASEGT. V was pared by 6 bases and J by 5 bases, with 8 bases between. The CDR3 spans 12 residues. The CDR3 is CASSQGYQPQHF. CDR3 sequence (DNA): TGTGCCAGCAGCCAGGGGTATCAGCCCCAGCATTTT.

The V and J genes are TRBV5-1 and TRBJ1-4, with D unclear. With 7 bases removed from V and 4 bases from J, the gap between germline ends came to 17 bases. The germline V gene encodes CDR1 SGHRS and CDR2 YFSETQ. This CDR3 is built from 15 residues. The CDR3 region is CASAPGGMGNEKLFF. CDR3 coding DNA: TGCGCCAGCGCCCCCGGCGGGATGGGTAATGAAAAACTGTTTTTT.